This T cell receptor beta chain was documented in a study of T cells in Graves' hyperthyroidism and ophthalmopathy (dated by TCRdb to about 2019). Concerning the study at large: Peripheral blood was collected at initial diagnosis, before any treatment. To identify TCR V-J signatures that set the groups apart, the researchers used a discovery cohort of 100 patients, made up of 40 to 45 with Graves' ophthalmopathy and about 60 with stable Graves' hyperthyroidism. An independent validation cohort of fewer than 20 hyperthyroidism patients and 15 or so patients who later progressed to ophthalmopathy tested prospective prediction of ophthalmopathy. The 100 or so discovery patients were randomly split 7:3 into training and test sets. Thyroid tissue and blood T-cell repertoires from roughly six Graves' hyperthyroidism patients were also compared in the study. Following sampling, methimazole starting at 30 mg daily was given to hyperthyroidism patients, and high-dose intravenous methylprednisolone was given to ophthalmopathy patients. According to the paper, TCR Vbeta CDR3 sequencing was carried out on approximately 140 peripheral blood samples, which came from some 41 ophthalmopathy, around 74 hyperthyroidism and approximately 17 progressor patients. The study at large found these results: Most expanded thyroid clonotypes (frequency above 0.001) were also detected in blood, a finding suggesting that blood repertoires may reflect thyroid immune responses. Ophthalmopathy was separated from stable hyperthyroidism by a 13 V-J signature model, with just over 85% sensitivity and around 81% specificity obtained in cross-validation and 80%/75% obtained in testing. No statistical method was used to set the sample size in advance, and investigators knew the group allocation. During validation, the model predicted progression to ophthalmopathy a median of around 7 months ahead of onset, with just under 71% sensitivity and around 72% specificity.

This clonotype was seen repeatedly, ten times or more. Its binding antigen is unknown. It has no much larger one-base neighbor in the sample; base qualities were not kept. Amplification of TCR beta CDR3 regions was carried out from RNA transcripts. The TCR CDR3 was subjected to a first round of RT-PCR using the HTBI primer set and the Qiagen OneStep RT-PCR kit. Libraries were constructed in a second round of multiplex PCR, after which size selection and purification were carried out. The libraries were sequenced on an Illumina HiSeq2000 using paired-end 100 bp reads. As for how the authors treated the data: SOAPnuke was used to process the raw data, removing reads that contained adapters or uncalled bases, had a mean Phred below 15, or lacked an exact match to the constant primer or identifier. COPE v1.2.5 was used to merge the high-quality paired reads, and each unique nucleotide sequence was defined as a clonotype. MiTCR v1.1 was used to align clonotypes to the IMGT TRBV, TRBD and TRBJ reference segments. The analysis was restricted to V-J combinations with a frequency above 0.0001, which together covered approximately 99% of the repertoires. The TCS score was defined as the ratio of F50 (clonal expansion) to E x V (chaos), calculated using BLOSUM62-based TCRdist between CDR3 peptides within each V-J. Welch's t-statistics and random forest reduced around 520 V-J features to fewer than 15, which were used in a naive Bayes classifier (R e1071). TCRdb took the public reads, trimmed them with fastp at Q25, ran MiXCR for clone calling and kept in-frame beta chains. Identical CDR3 protein sequences are pooled into one entry, listed with their most common genes and DNA. The V and J calls were determined by TCRdb, not by the authors. This sample holds approximately 690,000 distinct CDR3 sequences; around 15% were observed only once. The ten largest clones represent around 12% of the sample.

In the ophthalmopathy patients, disease was moderately to severely active, with a Clinical Activity Score of 3 or more, a NOSPECS grade of 4 or more, and a duration of less than 3 months. Patients with uncontrolled infections, other autoimmune diseases, pregnancy or lactation were excluded. Clinical symptoms, serum thyroxine and TRAb, thyroid ultrasound, and orbital computed tomography formed the basis for the diagnoses. PBMCs were separated from 10 ml of fresh peripheral blood using Ficoll-Paque density gradient centrifugation. Trizol reagent was used to extract total RNA, and RNA quality was then checked on an Agilent 2100 Bioanalyzer. Including the terminal cysteine and phenylalanine, the CDR3 comprises 12 residues. Solely the CDR3 DNA is kept, with 36 bases framed from the first base. The V end loses 4 bases and the J end loses 4 bases, and a stretch of 10 bases separates them. From a lookup of the germline V gene (reference sequence), CDR1 and CDR2 are DFQATT and SNEGSKA.

The clonotype originates from a woman between 45 and 65 years old with Graves' ophthalmopathy. The rearranged segments are TRBV20-1 and TRBJ1-2, with TRBD1 perhaps the D gene, on 5 matching bases. Sequenced: blood. The CDR3 amino acid sequence is: CSATGSTYGYTF. The bases are TGCAGTGCTACAGGGTCCACCTATGGCTACACCTTC.